This TCR beta chain was sequenced during a study of T cell responses to AZD1222 COVID-19 vaccine. About the study: Analyses pooled second doses at about 4 or about 12 weeks. The study's findings and limits: Spike as a whole was targeted by vaccine-associated CD4 TCRs, dominant at 160-218 and 743-854.

About this clone: Its antigen is not identified.

Trimming left V 3 bases short and J 0 bases short, with 7 bases between. This CDR3 spans 13 amino acids. The germline V gene has CDR1 GTSNPN and CDR2 SVGIG (reference sequence). Method: immunoSEQ multiplex PCR; TCRdb's copy keeps in-frame clones and lacks some. The sample comprises about 120,000 clones, roughly nine tenths of which are singletons, and roughly 2.4% rests with the top ten. Sequencing used peripheral blood, obtained on day 0 of AZD1222 vaccination. The chain links TRBV30 to TRBJ2-3; a possible D gene is TRBD2 (6 bases). This sequence originates from an adult in good health. This chain's CDR3 is CAWRAGSTDTQYF. The CDR3 DNA follows: TGTGCCTGGAGGGCGGGGAGCACAGATACGCAGTATTTT. Complete variable domain (other parts from reference TRBV30 and TRBJ2-3): SQTIHQWPATLVQPVGSPLSLECTVEGTSNPNLYWYRQAAGRGLQLLFYSVGIGQISSEVPQNLSASRPQDRQFILSSKKLLLSDSGFYLCAWRAGSTDTQYFGPGTRLTVL.